This note documents a single T cell receptor beta chain sequence. Its cognate antigen is unknown. Flow cytometry served to check the purity of CD4+ and CD8+ cells, which were isolated by positive magnetic bead selection. This specimen comes from a study of somatic mutations in cytotoxic T cells in rheumatoid arthritis. Study-wide findings and caveats: Greater age accompanied higher CD8+ clonality in rheumatoid arthritis patients, a pattern that was absent in healthy controls. Just what the expanded CD8+ clones targeted, in terms of antigens, remained unknown.

This table comes from immunoSEQ multiplex PCR, and its TCRdb copy is limited to in-frame clones, with some not included. The sample contains 13,000 or so clones, around 76% of which appear only once. This TCR was recovered from an adult with rheumatoid arthritis. Sample: CD8+ T cells sorted from blood.

The CDR3 DNA reads TGTGCCATCAGTGAGTCGCTAGCGGAGTACAATGAGCAGTTCTTC. This sequence encodes CAISESLAEYNEQFF. The chain couples TRBV10-3 to TRBJ2-1; 7 bases align to TRBD2. CDR3 length: 15 residues. Germline V gene sequence: CDR1 ENHRY, CDR2 SYGVKD. After removal of 0 bases from V and 4 bases from J, the junction contained 3 bases not matched to a gene.